What follows is one T cell receptor (beta chain) and its context. As originally analysed: Amplified reference gene primers provided the basis for estimating nucleated cell counts. Sequencing used immunoSEQ multiplex PCR; TCRdb keeps in-frame clones, though not all of them. V and J calls and clone size are those listed in that table; D and trimming were worked out from the DNA. The sample lists roughly 71,000 clones, 83% occurring once. The data originate from a study of blood T cell repertoires in COVID-19. About the study: Acute-phase and convalescent COVID-19 samples originated in the United States, Italy and Spain. T cells, B-cell-depleted T cells, or PBMCs provided the cDNA or gDNA that served as material.

The CDR3 totals 14 residues. V lost 2 bases and J lost 2, with 9 bases in between. Germline V gene lookup returns CDR1 MNHNS and CDR2 SASEGT. The sample consisted of peripheral blood. The rearrangement uses TRBV6-1 and TRBJ1-2; no definite D call. The TCR sequence derives from a woman older than 75 with acute or convalescent COVID-19. The CDR3 DNA reads TGTGCCAGCAGTGAATTTGGCAGAAACTATGGCTACACCTTC. Translating it yields CASSEFGRNYGYTF.